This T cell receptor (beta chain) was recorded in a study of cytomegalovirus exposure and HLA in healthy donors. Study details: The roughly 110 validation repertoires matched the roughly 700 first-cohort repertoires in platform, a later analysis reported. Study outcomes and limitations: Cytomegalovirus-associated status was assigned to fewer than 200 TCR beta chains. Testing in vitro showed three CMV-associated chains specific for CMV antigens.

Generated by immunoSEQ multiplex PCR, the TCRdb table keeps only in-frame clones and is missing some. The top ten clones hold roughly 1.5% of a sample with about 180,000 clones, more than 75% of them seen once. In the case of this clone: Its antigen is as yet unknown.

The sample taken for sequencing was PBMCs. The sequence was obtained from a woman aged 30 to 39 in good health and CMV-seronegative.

CDR3 sequence: CASRGRWRSNEKLFF. The DNA for the CDR3 is TGTGCCAGCAGGGGAAGGTGGAGGTCTAATGAAAAACTGTTTTTT. The rearrangement joins TRBV6-6 to TRBJ1-4; unclear D gene. Trimming stripped 6 bases from V and 3 bases from J, with 14 bases between. The germline V gene has CDR1 MNHNY and CDR2 SVGAGI (reference sequence). The CDR3 is 15 residues long.